The clone carrying this T cell receptor gamma chain showed up many times. Its antigen is still unknown. It is likely a read error: a sequence one base away is far more abundant. Other DNA sequences in the same sample also yield this CDR3. This sample was included in a study of γδ T cells in repeated Plasmodium falciparum infection. Across the whole study: Malaria-naive adults were infected with P. falciparum NF54 four times over about 600 days. Study-wide results and limits: Many TCRgamma sequences overlapped between individuals in stable Vgamma9/Vdelta2+ repertoires.

TCRdb re-called the multiplex PCR reads with CATT. The sample gives around 27,000 gamma-chain clones, more than 1.4% of which show up once; 15% to 20% is in the top ten. Gammadelta T cells were flow-sorted from PBMC into Vgamma9/Vdelta2+ and Vdelta2-negative populations for bulk analysis. Germline V lookup: CDR1 GITISATS, CDR2 ISYDGTV (reference sequence). CDR3 size: 14 residues. V gene TRGV9 combines with J gene TRGJ1 or TRGJ2. This TCR came from a pool of human donors (malaria-infected and uninfected, not separated). Sequenced: gamma-delta T cells from blood. The CDR3 DNA reads TGCGCCTTGTGGGAGGCAAACCCTTATTATAAGAAACTCTTT. Amino acids: CALWEANPYYKKLF.